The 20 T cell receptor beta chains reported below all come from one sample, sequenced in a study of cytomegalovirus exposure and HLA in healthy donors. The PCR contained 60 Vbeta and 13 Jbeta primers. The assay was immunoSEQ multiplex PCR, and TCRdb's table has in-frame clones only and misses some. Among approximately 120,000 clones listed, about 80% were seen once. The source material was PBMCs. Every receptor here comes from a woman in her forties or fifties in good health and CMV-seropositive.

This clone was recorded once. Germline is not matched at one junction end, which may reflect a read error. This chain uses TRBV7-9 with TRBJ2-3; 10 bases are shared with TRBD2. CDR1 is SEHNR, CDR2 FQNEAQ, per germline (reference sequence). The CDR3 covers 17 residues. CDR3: CSSSQSSSGGDTDTQYF. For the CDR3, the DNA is TGTTCCAGCAGCCAGTCCTCTAGCGGGGGAGATACAGATACGCAGTATTTT.

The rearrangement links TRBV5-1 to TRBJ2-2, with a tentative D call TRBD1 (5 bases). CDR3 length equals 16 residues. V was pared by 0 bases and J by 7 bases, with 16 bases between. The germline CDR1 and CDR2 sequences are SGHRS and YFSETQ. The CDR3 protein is CASSLALGQGNGELFF. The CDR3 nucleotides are TGCGCCAGCAGCTTGGCGTTGGGTCAGGGTAACGGGGAGCTGTTTTTT.

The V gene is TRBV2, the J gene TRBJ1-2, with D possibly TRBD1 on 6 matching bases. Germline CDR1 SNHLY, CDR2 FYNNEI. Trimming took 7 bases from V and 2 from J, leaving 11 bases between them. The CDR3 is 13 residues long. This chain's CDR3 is CASNARGNYGYTF. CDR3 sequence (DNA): TGTGCCAGCAACGCCAGGGGAAACTATGGCTACACCTTC.

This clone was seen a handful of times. For the CDR3, the DNA is TGTGCCAGCAGGCTAGTAGGGGCTAACACTGAAGCTTTCTTT. Translation: CASRLVGANTEAFF. This chain joins TRBV7-9 and TRBJ1-1; perhaps TRBD1 as D (5 bases). V was trimmed by 6 bases and J by 2 bases, leaving 13 bases between them. The CDR3 consists of 14 residues. Germline V CDR1 and CDR2: SEHNR, FQNEAQ (reference sequence). The variable domain in full, with the rest retrieved from reference TRBV7-9 and TRBJ1-1, is DTGVSQNPRHKITKRGQNVTFRCDPISEHNRLYWYRQTLGQGPEFLTYFQNEAQLEKSRLLSDRFSAERPKGSFSTLEIQRTEQGDSAMYLCASRLVGANTEAFFGQGTRLTVV.

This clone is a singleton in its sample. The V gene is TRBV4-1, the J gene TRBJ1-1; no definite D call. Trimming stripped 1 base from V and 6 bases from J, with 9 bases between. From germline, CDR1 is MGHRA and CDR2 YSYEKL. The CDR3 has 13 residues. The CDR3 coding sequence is TGCGCCAGCAGCCAAGGAGGTAGGTCTGAAGCTTTCTTT. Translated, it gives CASSQGGRSEAFF.

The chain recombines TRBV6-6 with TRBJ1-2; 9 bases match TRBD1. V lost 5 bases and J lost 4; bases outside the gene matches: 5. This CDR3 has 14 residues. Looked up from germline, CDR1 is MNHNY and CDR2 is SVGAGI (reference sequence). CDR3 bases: TGTGCCAGCAGTCAACAGGGGGCGCGCTATGGCTACACCTTC. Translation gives CASSQQGARYGYTF.

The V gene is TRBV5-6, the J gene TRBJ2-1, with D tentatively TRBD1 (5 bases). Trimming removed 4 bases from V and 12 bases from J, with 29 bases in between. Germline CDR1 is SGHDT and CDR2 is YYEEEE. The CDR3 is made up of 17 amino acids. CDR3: CASSPGPGRFAEGVQFF. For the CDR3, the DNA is TGTGCCAGCAGCCCAGGACCCGGAAGGTTCGCCGAAGGGGTGCAGTTCTTC.

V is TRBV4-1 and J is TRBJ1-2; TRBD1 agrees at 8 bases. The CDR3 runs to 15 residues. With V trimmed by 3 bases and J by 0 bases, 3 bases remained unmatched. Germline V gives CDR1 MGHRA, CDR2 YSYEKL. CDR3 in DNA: TGCGCCAGCAGCCAGGCGACAGGGGCTAACTATGGCTACACCTTC. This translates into CASSQATGANYGYTF.

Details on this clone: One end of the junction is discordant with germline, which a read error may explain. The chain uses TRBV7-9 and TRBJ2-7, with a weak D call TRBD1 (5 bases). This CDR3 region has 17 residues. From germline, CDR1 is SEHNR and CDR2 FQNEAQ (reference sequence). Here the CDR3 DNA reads TGTTCCAGCAGCTTAGAACAGGTCACGGTAGGATTCGACGAGCAGTACTTC. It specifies CSSSLEQVTVGFDEQYF.

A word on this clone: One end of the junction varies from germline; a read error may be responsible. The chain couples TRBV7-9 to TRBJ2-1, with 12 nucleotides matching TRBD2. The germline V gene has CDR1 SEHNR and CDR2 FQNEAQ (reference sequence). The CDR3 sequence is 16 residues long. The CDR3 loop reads CASLTGSGLAGPQSVF. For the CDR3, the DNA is TGTGCCAGCCTCACAGGGTCGGGACTAGCGGGCCCGCAGTCTGTCTTC.

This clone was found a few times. In nucleotides, the CDR3 is TGTGCCAGCAGCCCGGCGGGGCGGGGGTCCACCCCATACAATGAGCAGTTCTTC. As protein: CASSPAGRGSTPYNEQFF. This chain links TRBV5-4 with TRBJ2-1; the match to TRBD2 covers 7 bases. The CDR3 covers 18 residues. Germline-derived CDR1 and CDR2 are SGHNT and YYREEE (reference sequence). V was clipped by 4 bases and J by 4 bases; unmatched bases: 17.

CDR3 amino acids: CASSVKEGQIYGYTF. In nucleotides, the CDR3 is TGTGCCAGCAGCGTAAAGGAGGGACAGATATATGGCTACACCTTC. This chain connects TRBV9 to TRBJ1-2; 7 bases match TRBD1. Germline CDR1 SGDLS, CDR2 YYNGEE. This CDR3 contains 15 residues. After removal of 1 base from V and 5 bases from J, the junction contained 8 bases not matched to a gene.

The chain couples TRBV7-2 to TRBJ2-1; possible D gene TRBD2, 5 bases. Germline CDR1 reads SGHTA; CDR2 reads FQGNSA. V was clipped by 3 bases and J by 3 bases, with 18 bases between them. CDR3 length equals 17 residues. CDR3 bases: TGTGCCAGCAGCTTGATGGGCCGCGGGTCGTTCTACAATGAGCAGTTCTTC. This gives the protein CASSLMGRGSFYNEQFF.

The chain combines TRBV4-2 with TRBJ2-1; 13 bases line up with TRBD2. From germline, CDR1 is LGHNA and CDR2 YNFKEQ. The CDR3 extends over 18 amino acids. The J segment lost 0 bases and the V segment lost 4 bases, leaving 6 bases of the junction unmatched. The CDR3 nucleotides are TGTGCCAGCAGCCGGGGACTAGCGGGGAGCTACTCCTACAATGAGCAGTTCTTC. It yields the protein CASSRGLAGSYSYNEQFF.

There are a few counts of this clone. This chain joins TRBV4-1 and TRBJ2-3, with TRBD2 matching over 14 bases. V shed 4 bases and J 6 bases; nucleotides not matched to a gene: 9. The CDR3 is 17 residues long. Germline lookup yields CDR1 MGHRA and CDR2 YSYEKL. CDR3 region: CASSRTETSGRVDTQYF. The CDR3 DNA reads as TGCGCCAGCAGCCGGACGGAGACTAGCGGGAGGGTTGATACGCAGTATTTT.

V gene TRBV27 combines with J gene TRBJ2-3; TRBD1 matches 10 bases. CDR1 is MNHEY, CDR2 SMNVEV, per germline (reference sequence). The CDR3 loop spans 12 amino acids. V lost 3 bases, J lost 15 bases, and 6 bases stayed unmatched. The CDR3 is CASSLWGQGFYF. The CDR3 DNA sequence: TGTGCCAGCAGTTTGTGGGGACAGGGGTTTTATTTT.

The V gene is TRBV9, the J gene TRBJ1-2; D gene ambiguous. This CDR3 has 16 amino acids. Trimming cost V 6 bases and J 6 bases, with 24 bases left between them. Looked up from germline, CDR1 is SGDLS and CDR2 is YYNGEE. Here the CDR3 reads CASTKGLTNEGDGYTF. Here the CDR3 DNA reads TGTGCCAGCACCAAGGGCCTTACCAACGAGGGTGATGGCTACACCTTC.

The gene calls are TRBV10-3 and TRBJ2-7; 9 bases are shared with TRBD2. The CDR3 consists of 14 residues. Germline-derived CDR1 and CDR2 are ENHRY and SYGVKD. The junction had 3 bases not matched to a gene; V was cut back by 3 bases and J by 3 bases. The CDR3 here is CAISENSGGYEQYF. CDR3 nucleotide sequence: TGTGCCATCAGTGAAAATAGCGGGGGCTACGAGCAGTACTTC.

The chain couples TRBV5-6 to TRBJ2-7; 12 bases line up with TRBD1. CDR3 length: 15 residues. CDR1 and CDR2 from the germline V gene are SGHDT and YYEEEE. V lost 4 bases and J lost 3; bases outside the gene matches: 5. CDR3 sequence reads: CASSGGQGAHYEQYF. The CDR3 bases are TGTGCCAGCAGCGGGGGACAGGGGGCTCACTACGAGCAGTACTTC.

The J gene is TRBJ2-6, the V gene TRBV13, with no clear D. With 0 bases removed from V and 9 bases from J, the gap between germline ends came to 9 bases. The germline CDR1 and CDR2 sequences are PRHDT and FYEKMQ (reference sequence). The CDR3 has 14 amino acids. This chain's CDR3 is CASSLGRQVNVLTF. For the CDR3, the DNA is TGTGCCAGCAGCTTAGGCCGGCAGGTCAACGTCCTGACTTTC.